This TCR beta chain appears in the sequencing data of a study of blood T cell repertoires in COVID-19. Looking at the study overall: Nucleic acid was either cDNA or gDNA, and it came from T cells, B-cell-depleted T cells, or PBMCs.

The CDR3 runs to 13 residues. V was cut by 2 bases and J by 7 bases, with 11 bases left in between. The germline gives CDR1 MNHEY, CDR2 SVGEGT. TCRdb keeps only in-frame clones here, not all; method: immunoSEQ multiplex PCR. Of around 250,000 clones in the sample, about nine tenths were seen once. The gene calls are TRBV6-2 or TRBV6-3 and TRBJ1-2; no definite D call. The clonotype originates from a man aged 55 to 69 with acute or convalescent COVID-19. The sequencing sample was made of peripheral blood. For the CDR3, the DNA is TGTGCCAGCAGTTACGCGCGAGGAACTGGCTACACCTTC. It encodes CASSYARGTGYTF.